This T cell receptor (beta chain) stems from a study of CD8 T cells in ankylosing spondylitis. Scientists made TCR beta libraries using quantitative 5'-RACE with molecular barcodes. TCRdb called the 5' RACE reads again in MiXCR, with one record for every CDR3 protein. The table has approximately 250,000 distinct CDR3 sequences, over 9.5% seen once. In the case of this clonotype: The target antigen is unknown.

The germline V gene has CDR1 MNHNY and CDR2 SVGAGI (reference sequence). V was pared by 2 bases and J by 6 bases, with 10 bases between. This CDR3 is 13 amino acids long. Overall study results and limits: Reportedly, disease-linked clones are significantly enriched in ankylosing spondylitis patients' matched synovial fluid. Among TCR beta sequences, a motif of fewer than 10 highly homologous variants appeared characteristic of ankylosing spondylitis blood. Both synovial fluid and blood in reactive arthritis had previously been reported to carry some motif variants.

This chain connects TRBV6-6 to TRBJ1-1, with D hard to call. The sample was blood, either unsorted or a sorted T cell fraction (not recorded which). The receptor comes from a male donor with ankylosing spondylitis or in good health (not recorded which). CDR3 sequence (DNA): TGTGCCAGCAGTTACATGGGAGCTCCTGAAGCTTTCTTT. It is translated as CASSYMGAPEAFF.